This TCR beta chain appears in the sequencing data of a study of blood T cell repertoires in COVID-19. Study-level information: PBMCs, B-cell-depleted T cells, or T cells provided the cDNA or gDNA that made up the material.

Original methodology: Amplification of reference gene primers provided the estimated nucleated cell counts. The assay was immunoSEQ multiplex PCR, and TCRdb's table has in-frame clones only and misses some. V and J calls plus clone size are reproduced from that table; the DNA served to infer D and trimming. This sample has roughly 74,000 clones; 88% occur once, and the top ten carry approximately 1.9%. The specimen sequenced was peripheral blood. The TCR was taken from a woman aged 80 or over with active or convalescent COVID-19.

The chain's CDR3 is CATSRDQGTGELFF. CDR3 coding DNA: TGTGCCACCAGCAGAGATCAGGGCACCGGGGAGCTGTTTTTT. This chain uses TRBV15 with TRBJ2-2; D is perhaps TRBD1 (5 bases). The CDR3 runs to 14 residues. Germline loops: CDR1 LNHNV, CDR2 YYDKDF (reference sequence). With 0 bases removed from V and 4 bases from J, the gap between germline ends came to 6 bases.